This TCR beta chain stems from a study of blood T cell repertoires in COVID-19. Profiled with immunoSEQ multiplex PCR; TCRdb holds only in-frame clones, not every one. Here the sample spans 250,000 to 400,000 clones, about nine tenths being singletons. The origin of this receptor is a woman aged 30 to 39 with COVID-19, enrolled during active disease. The sample comprised peripheral blood.

CDR3 region: CASSYSQKNTGELFF. The CDR3 DNA is TGTGCCAGCAGTTACTCCCAAAAGAACACCGGGGAGCTGTTTTTT. The chain joins TRBV6-6 to TRBJ2-2; D is uncertain. The ends were cut back, 0 bases at V and 1 base at J, with 6 bases in the middle. CDR1 and CDR2 from the germline V gene are MNHNY and SVGAGI (reference sequence). The CDR3 is 15 amino acids.